This T cell receptor beta chain was captured by sequencing in a study of T cell repertoires in cytomegalovirus infection. At the level of the study: Evidence of both CMV infection and a matching HLA type came from public TCR beta signatures. Regarding the study as a whole: The ex vivo response was dominated by HLA-C-restricted CMV-specific TCR beta clonotypes. Cumulative public TCR beta family frequency identified carriers of CMV plus the relevant HLA.

TCRdb recomputed calls from the reads with MiXCR, one row per CDR3 protein. The repertoire consists of just under 550,000 distinct CDR3 sequences, with 26% occurring once and the leading ten covering roughly 13%. This clonotype was picked up a small number of times. Its antigen is undetermined. CDR3 length: 15 amino acids. Trimming stripped 6 bases from V and 0 bases from J, with 12 bases between. CDR1 is MNHEY and CDR2 is SVGEGT in the germline V gene. The V gene is TRBV6-2 or TRBV6-3, the J gene TRBJ2-4; D unresolved. The sequence came from a human donor in good health (CMV status not recorded). Some clones in this sample may be carry-over from other donors' samples. Sequencing was performed on PBMCs. The CDR3 reads CASRAQTLAKNIQYF. The CDR3 DNA reads as TGTGCCAGCAGAGCACAGACCCTAGCCAAAAACATTCAGTACTTC.